The clone carrying this T cell receptor beta chain was observed a handful of times. The source material, RNA transcripts, was used to amplify TCR beta CDR3 regions. The HTBI primer set served for first-round RT-PCR of the TCR CDR3. TCRdb re-derived calls from the multiplex PCR reads in MiXCR, one entry per CDR3 protein. The repertoire consists of around 280,000 distinct CDR3 sequences, with about 13% occurring once and the leading ten covering roughly 7.7%. The sample originates from a study of T cells in Graves' hyperthyroidism and ophthalmopathy. The source material was blood. The origin of this receptor is a woman aged 40 to 49 with Graves' hyperthyroidism.

The CDR3 region is CSARSSTGRSTYEQYF. In nucleotides, the CDR3 is TGCAGTGCTAGATCTTCTACGGGCAGGTCCACCTACGAGCAGTACTTC. V gene TRBV20-1 combines with J gene TRBJ2-7; D gene uncertain. The CDR3 has 16 amino acids. Germline lookup yields CDR1 DFQATT and CDR2 SNEGSKA (reference sequence). The V end was cut by 2 bases, the J end by 2 bases, with 19 bases between.